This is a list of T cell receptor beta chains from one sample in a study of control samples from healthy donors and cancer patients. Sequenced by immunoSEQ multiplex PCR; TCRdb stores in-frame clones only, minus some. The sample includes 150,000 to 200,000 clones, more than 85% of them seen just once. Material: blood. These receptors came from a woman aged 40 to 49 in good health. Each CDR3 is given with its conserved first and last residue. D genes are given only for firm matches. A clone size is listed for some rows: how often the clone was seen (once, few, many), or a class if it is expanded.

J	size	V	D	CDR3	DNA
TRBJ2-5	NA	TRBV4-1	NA	CASSQDLGGPEETQYF	TGCGCCAGCAGCCAAGATTTGGGGGGGCCGGAAGAGACCCAGTACTTC
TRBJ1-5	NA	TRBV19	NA	CASIRGAGQPQHF	TGTGCCAGTATAAGGGGGGCGGGTCAGCCCCAGCATTTT
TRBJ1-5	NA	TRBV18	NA	CASSPSPADHQPQHF	TGTGCCAGCTCACCGAGTCCGGCAGACCATCAGCCCCAGCATTTT
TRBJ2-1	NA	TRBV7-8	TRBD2	CASSFYIAGGKNEQFF	TGTGCCAGCAGCTTCTATATAGCGGGGGGGAAGAATGAGCAGTTCTTC
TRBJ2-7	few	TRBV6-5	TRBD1	CASIRQGTEQYF	TGTGCCAGCATCCGACAGGGCACCGAGCAGTACTTC
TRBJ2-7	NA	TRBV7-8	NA	CASSLAPTGIYEQYF	TGTGCCAGCAGCTTAGCGCCGACGGGGATCTACGAGCAGTACTTC
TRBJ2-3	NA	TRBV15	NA	CATSRGPQSTDTQYF	TGTGCCACCAGCAGAGGACCCCAGAGCACAGATACGCAGTATTTT
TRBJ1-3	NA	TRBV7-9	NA	CASSFRKSGNTIYF	TGTGCCAGCAGCTTTCGCAAGTCTGGAAACACCATATATTTT
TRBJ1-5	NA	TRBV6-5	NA	CASSTVGLNQPQHF	TGTGCCAGCAGTACCGTGGGGTTAAATCAGCCCCAGCATTTT
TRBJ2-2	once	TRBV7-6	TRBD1	CASSLSGGTGGTGELFF	TGTGCCAGCAGCTTAAGTGGCGGGACAGGGGGCACCGGGGAGCTGTTTTTT
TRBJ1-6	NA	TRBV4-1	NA	CASKTGVGNNSPLHF	TGCGCCAGCAAAACCGGGGTAGGTAATAATTCACCCCTCCACTTT
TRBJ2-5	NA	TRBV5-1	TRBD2	CASSPRLAGGEETQYF	TGCGCCAGCAGCCCCCGACTAGCGGGGGGCGAAGAGACCCAGTACTTC
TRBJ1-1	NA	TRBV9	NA	CASSVASMNTEAFF	TGTGCCAGCAGCGTAGCCAGCATGAACACTGAAGCTTTCTTT
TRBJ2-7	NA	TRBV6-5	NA	CASRGPREQYF	TGTGCCAGCAGAGGCCCGCGCGAGCAGTACTTC
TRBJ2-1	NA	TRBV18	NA	CASSLQGGRVDEQFF	TGTGCCAGCTCGTTACAAGGGGGACGGGTGGATGAGCAGTTCTTC
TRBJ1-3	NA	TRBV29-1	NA	CSGLVVNSGNTIYF	TGCAGCGGCCTGGTTGTGAACAGTGGAAACACCATATATTTT
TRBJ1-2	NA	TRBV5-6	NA	CASSHGSGANYGYTF	TGTGCCAGCAGCCACGGCTCTGGAGCTAACTATGGCTACACCTTC
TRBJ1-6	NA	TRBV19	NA	CASSPRDASSYNSPLHF	TGTGCCAGCTCACCCCGGGACGCGAGCTCCTATAATTCACCCCTCCACTTT
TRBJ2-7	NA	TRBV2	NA	CASREVGADEQYF	TGTGCCAGCAGAGAGGTTGGAGCGGACGAGCAGTACTTC
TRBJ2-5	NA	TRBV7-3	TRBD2	CASSSGLAGETQYF	TGTGCCAGCAGCTCTGGACTAGCAGGGGAGACCCAGTACTTC
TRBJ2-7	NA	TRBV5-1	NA	CASSLDGGLRYEQYF	TGCGCCAGCAGCTTGGATGGGGGGCTTAGGTACGAGCAGTACTTC
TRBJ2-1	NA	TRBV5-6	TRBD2	CASSSRRGLAAYNEQFF	TGTGCCAGCAGCTCGCGAAGGGGACTAGCTGCCTACAATGAGCAGTTCTTC
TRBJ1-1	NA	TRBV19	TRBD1	CASSPRDRVIVEAFF	TGTGCCAGTAGCCCTCGCGACAGGGTAATAGTTGAAGCTTTCTTT
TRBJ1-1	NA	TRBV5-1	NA	CASSLGGETEAFF	TGCGCCAGCAGCTTGGGCGGGGAGACTGAAGCTTTCTTT
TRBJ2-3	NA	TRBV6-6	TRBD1	CASSARDRADTQYF	TGTGCCAGCAGCGCCCGGGACAGGGCAGATACGCAGTATTTT
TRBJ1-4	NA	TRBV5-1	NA	CASSLAGRELFF	TGCGCCAGCAGCTTGGCGGGCAGGGAACTGTTTTTT
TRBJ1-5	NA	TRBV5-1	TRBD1	CASSLGGQGFNQPQHF	TGCGCCAGCAGCTTGGGGGGACAGGGTTTCAATCAGCCCCAGCATTTT
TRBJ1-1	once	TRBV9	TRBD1	CASSVRDSIEAFF	TGTGCCAGCAGCGTCCGGGACAGCATTGAAGCTTTCTTT
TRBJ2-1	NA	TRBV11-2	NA	CASSLGNEQFF	TGTGCCAGCAGCTTAGGGAATGAGCAGTTCTTC
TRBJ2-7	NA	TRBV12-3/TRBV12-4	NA	CASSVTGSYEQYF	TGTGCCAGCAGTGTAACAGGGTCCTACGAGCAGTACTTC
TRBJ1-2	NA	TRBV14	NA	CASSRVDRANYGYTF	TGTGCCAGCAGCCGGGTGGACAGAGCTAACTATGGCTACACCTTC
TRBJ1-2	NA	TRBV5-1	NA	CASSLTTGNYGYTF	TGCGCCAGCAGCTTGACGACGGGGAACTATGGCTACACCTTC
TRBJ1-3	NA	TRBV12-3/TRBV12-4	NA	CASRPGNTIYF	TGTGCCAGCAGACCTGGAAACACCATATATTTT
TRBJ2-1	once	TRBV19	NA	CASSISTNNEQFF	TGTGCCAGTAGTATAAGCACAAACAATGAGCAGTTCTTC
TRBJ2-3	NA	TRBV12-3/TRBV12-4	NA	CASTGILTDTQYF	TGTGCCAGCACCGGGATACTAACAGATACGCAGTATTTT
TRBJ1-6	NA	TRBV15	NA	CATARGRNSPLHF	TGTGCCACCGCCCGGGGACGGAATTCACCCCTCCACTTT
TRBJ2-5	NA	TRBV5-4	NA	CASSLEQGIIGETQYF	TGTGCCAGCAGCTTGGAACAGGGAATTATTGGGGAGACCCAGTACTTC
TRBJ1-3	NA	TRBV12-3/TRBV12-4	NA	CASRYYTIYF	TGTGCCAGCCGGTACTACACCATATATTTT
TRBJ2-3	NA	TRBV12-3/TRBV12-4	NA	CASSWDRTDTQYF	TGTGCCAGCAGTTGGGACCGCACAGATACGCAGTATTTT
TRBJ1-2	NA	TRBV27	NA	CASSFGQFYGYTF	TGTGCCAGCAGCTTCGGACAGTTCTATGGCTACACCTTC
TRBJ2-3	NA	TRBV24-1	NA	CATSEGGTGTDTQYF	TGTGCCACCAGTGAAGGGGGGACTGGCACAGATACGCAGTATTTT
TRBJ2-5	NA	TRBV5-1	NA	CASSLKGWETQYF	TGCGCCAGCAGCTTGAAGGGGTGGGAGACCCAGTACTTC
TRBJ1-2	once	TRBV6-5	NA	CASRNRDTYYGYTF	TGTGCCAGCAGAAATCGGGACACCTACTATGGCTACACCTTC
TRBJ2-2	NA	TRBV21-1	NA	CASSSRSTGELFF	TGTGCCAGCAGCTCCCGTTCGACCGGGGAGCTGTTTTTT
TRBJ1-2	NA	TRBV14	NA	CASSQVSNYGYTF	TGTGCCAGCAGCCAAGTCTCTAACTATGGCTACACCTTC
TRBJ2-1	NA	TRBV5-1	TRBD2	CASSRLGGADNEQFF	TGCGCCAGCAGTCGTCTCGGGGGGGCCGATAATGAGCAGTTCTTC
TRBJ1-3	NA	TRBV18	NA	CASSPSQDAGTIYF	TGTGCCAGCTCACCTTCCCAGGACGCAGGCACCATATATTTT
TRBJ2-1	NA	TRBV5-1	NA	CASAPSRPSSYNEQFF	TGCGCCAGCGCCCCTAGCAGGCCTAGCTCCTACAATGAGCAGTTCTTC
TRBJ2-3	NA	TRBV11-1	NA	CASSLPGGTDTQYF	TGTGCCAGCAGTCTCCCTGGTGGCACAGATACGCAGTATTTT
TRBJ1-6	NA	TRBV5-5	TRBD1	CASSRGTGAFPLHF	TGTGCCAGCAGCCGTGGGACAGGGGCCTTCCCCCTCCACTTT
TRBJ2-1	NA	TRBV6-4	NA	CASSDSADSYNEQFF	TGTGCCAGCAGTGACTCGGCCGATTCCTACAATGAGCAGTTCTTC
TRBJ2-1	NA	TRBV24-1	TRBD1	CATSDTTGDNEQFF	TGTGCCACCAGTGATACGACAGGGGACAATGAGCAGTTCTTC